These 5 T cell receptor beta chains came from one sample sequenced in a study of blood T cell repertoires in COVID-19. Clones were read by immunoSEQ multiplex PCR, and TCRdb kept only the in-frame ones, dropping some. The sample has over 100,000 clones, about four fifths seen once; the top ten hold 16%. Sequenced: peripheral blood. All receptors come from a man in his 60s with active or convalescent COVID-19.

The rearrangement joins TRBV5-1 to TRBJ2-7, with TRBD2 matching over 8 bases. The junction had 2 bases not matched to a gene; V was cut back by 3 bases and J by 6 bases. The CDR3 loop spans 12 amino acids. The germline CDR1 and CDR2 sequences are SGHRS and YFSETQ. The CDR3 sequence: CASSSGLAEQYF. As DNA, the CDR3 is TGCGCCAGCAGCTCCGGACTAGCCGAGCAGTACTTC.

This chain uses TRBV7-9 with TRBJ2-3; TRBD2 matches 7 bases. The trim removed 6 bases at V and 2 bases at J, leaving 8 bases unmatched. Germline assignment: CDR1 SEHNR and CDR2 FQNEAQ (reference sequence). CDR3 size: 15 residues. The CDR3, as DNA: TGTGCCAGCAGTCTCGGGACTATTTACACAGATACGCAGTATTTT. This translates into CASSLGTIYTDTQYF.

The gene calls are TRBV5-1 and TRBJ2-3; perhaps TRBD2 as D (5 bases). This CDR3 is 16 amino acids long. The V gene's germline CDR1 is SGHRS and CDR2 YFSETQ. Trimming shortened V by 0 bases and J by 0 bases, and 11 bases separated the two germline ends. CDR3 amino acids: CASSLELAGSTDTQYF. CDR3 bases: TGCGCCAGCAGCTTGGAGCTCGCGGGTAGCACAGATACGCAGTATTTT.

CDR3 DNA: TGTGCCAGCAGCCAAGACCCTGGGACAGCCTACGAGCAGTACTTC. As protein: CASSQDPGTAYEQYF. The genes are TRBV3-1 (or the pseudogene TRBV3-2) and TRBJ2-7, with 7 bases identical to TRBD1. The CDR3 sequence is 15 residues long. Germline values: CDR1 LGHDT, CDR2 YNNKEL (reference sequence). Germline trimming cut 0 bases from V and 2 bases from J; bases unmatched to any gene: 4.

This clone was seen just once. The V gene is TRBV11-2, the J gene TRBJ2-1, with 13 bases matching TRBD2. This CDR3 has 18 residues. Trimming at V came to 5 bases and at J to 7 bases, leaving 14 bases not matched to a gene. Per the germline V gene, CDR1 is SGHAT and CDR2 is FQNNGV. The CDR3 sequence: CASSLRTSGSLSGNEQFF. CDR3 coding DNA: TGTGCCAGCAGCCTCAGGACTAGCGGGAGTCTGAGTGGGAATGAGCAGTTCTTC.